Shown below are 15 T cell receptor beta chains from a single sample sequenced in a study of cytomegalovirus exposure and HLA in healthy donors. Here immunoSEQ multiplex PCR was the method, and the copy in TCRdb shows in-frame clones only, minus some. The sample holds about 130,000 clones; roughly 89% are singletons and the top ten take 9%. The sequenced material came from PBMCs. These receptor sequences come from a young woman in good health and CMV-seropositive.

This chain uses TRBV5-1 with TRBJ2-7, with TRBD1 identical over 10 bases. Germline V gene lookup returns CDR1 SGHRS and CDR2 YFSETQ. The CDR3 extends over 14 amino acids. The V and J ends lost 4 bases and 2 bases, in that order; junction bases with no gene match: 3. CDR3 DNA: TGCGCCAGCAGCCTAGGACAGGGGGCCTACGAGCAGTACTTC. It codes for CASSLGQGAYEQYF.

This rearrangement joins TRBV5-8 to TRBJ2-7, with D possibly matching TRBD1 (5 bases). Trimming stripped 0 bases from V and 4 bases from J, with 29 bases between. The CDR3 spans 20 residues. Germline CDR1 reads SGHTS; CDR2 reads YDEGEE. The CDR3 loop reads CASSLAGYRYLVFLEYEQYF. The CDR3 DNA reads as TGTGCCAGCAGCTTGGCTGGTTACAGGTATTTGGTCTTCTTAGAATACGAGCAGTACTTC.

The chain employs TRBV7-9 and TRBJ2-5; a possible D gene is TRBD1 (5 bases). Germline CDR1 and CDR2: SEHNR and FQNEAQ (reference sequence). The CDR3 contains 16 residues. Deletions cut 1 base from V and 5 bases from J, with 17 bases between. The CDR3 DNA sequence: TGTGCCAGCAGCTTAGAAAATCCAGGGCCCGAGGAGACCCAGTACTTC. As protein: CASSLENPGPEETQYF.

CDR3 bases: TGTGCCAGTAGTATAGGGAGCAGGGGGATCGGGGAGCTGTTTTTT. Protein: CASSIGSRGIGELFF. V is TRBV19 and J is TRBJ2-2; TRBD1 aligns across 7 bases. V shed 1 base, J shed 7 bases, and the junction held 6 bases outside the gene matches. CDR1 and CDR2 from the germline V gene are LNHDA and SQIVND (reference sequence). The CDR3 length is 15 residues.

This chain joins TRBV27 and TRBJ1-1, with a possible D match to TRBD1 (5 bases). Per germline, CDR1 MNHEY and CDR2 SMNVEV (reference sequence). Trimming left V 4 bases short and J 10 bases short, with 22 bases between. This CDR3 has 15 amino acids. In nucleotides, the CDR3 is TGTGCCAGCAGTTCATCTCCTGCGGGGGGGTACGTAGCTTTCTTT. Protein sequence: CASSSSPAGGYVAFF.

The chain uses TRBV6-6 and TRBJ2-1, with 8 nucleotides matching TRBD2. The CDR3 has 16 residues. V lost 7 bases to trimming and J lost 4 bases; unmatched junction nucleotides: 12. Germline values: CDR1 MNHNY, CDR2 SVGAGI (reference sequence). The CDR3 protein is CASNVAGPKSYNEQFF. The CDR3 DNA follows: TGTGCCAGCAATGTAGCGGGGCCCAAATCTTACAATGAGCAGTTCTTC.

The J gene is TRBJ2-5, the V gene TRBV5-4, with TRBD1 as a possible D gene (5 bases). Trimming shortened V by 5 bases and J by 2 bases, and 13 bases separated the two germline ends. The CDR3 covers 14 residues. Looked up from germline, CDR1 is SGHNT and CDR2 is YYREEE (reference sequence). CDR3 DNA sequence: TGTGCCAGCAGACTCTCAGGGATACAAGAGACCCAGTACTTC. Translation gives CASRLSGIQETQYF.

The chain has TRBV9 and TRBJ2-1; no firm D call. This CDR3 contains 15 residues. Between the trimmed V and J ends, which lost 0 bases and 7 bases, there was a span of 14 bases. Per germline, CDR1 SGDLS and CDR2 YYNGEE. In DNA form, the CDR3 reads TGTGCCAGCAGCGTAGTCGGGTCCGACGGGAATGAGCAGTTCTTC. It specifies CASSVVGSDGNEQFF.

The chain joins TRBV5-5 to TRBJ1-6; tentatively, D is TRBD1 (5 bases). Trimming removed 1 base at V and 0 bases at J, with 17 bases between. The CDR3 loop spans 19 amino acids. CDR1 and CDR2 from the germline V gene are SGHKS and YYEKEE (reference sequence). The CDR3 nucleotides are TGTGCCAGCAGCTTGAGTAGCGGTTGGAGGGGCTCCTATAATTCACCCCTCCACTTT. This codes for CASSLSSGWRGSYNSPLHF. Variable domain in full (rest from reference TRBV5-5 and TRBJ1-6): DAGVTQSPTHLIKTRGQQVTLRCSPISGHKSVSWYQQVLGQGPQFIFQYYEKEERGRGNFPDRFSARQFPNYSSELNVNALLLGDSALYLCASSLSSGWRGSYNSPLHFGNGTRLTVT.

The chain is built from TRBV7-2 and TRBJ2-1; D gene uncertain. V lost 3 bases and J lost 8, with 8 bases in between. Germline V CDR1 and CDR2: SGHTA, FQGNSA. The CDR3 extends over 12 amino acids. The CDR3 region has the DNA TGTGCCAGCAGCTTGTGGGCGCATGAGCAGTTCTTC. It is translated as CASSLWAHEQFF. The complete variable domain, with remaining parts taken from reference TRBV7-2 and TRBJ2-1, reads GAGVSQSPSNKVTEKGKDVELRCDPISGHTALYWYRQSLGQGLEFLIYFQGNSAPDKSGLPSDRFSAERTGGSVSTLTIQRTQQEDSAVYLCASSLWAHEQFFGPGTRLTVL.

This rearrangement joins TRBV5-5 to TRBJ2-2, with 8 bases identical to TRBD1. CDR3 size: 13 residues. The trim removed 5 bases at V and 3 bases at J, leaving 0 bases unmatched. CDR1 and CDR2 from the germline V gene are SGHKS and YYEKEE (reference sequence). CDR3 region: CASRTGDTGELFF. CDR3 bases: TGTGCCAGCAGGACAGGGGACACCGGGGAGCTGTTTTTT.

The chain joins TRBV4-1 to TRBJ2-7; 9 nucleotides match TRBD1. The CDR3 is 15 amino acids. V trimming: 1 base; J trimming: 3 bases; junction bases outside the gene matches: 4. Germline V gene sequence: CDR1 MGHRA, CDR2 YSYEKL. The CDR3 DNA reads as TGCGCCAGCAGCCAAGTCCGGGACAGGGACTACGAGCAGTACTTC. Residues: CASSQVRDRDYEQYF.

The chain employs TRBV13 and TRBJ1-3; 7 bases agree with TRBD1. This CDR3 comprises 15 residues. V shed 6 bases and J 0 bases; nucleotides not matched to a gene: 5. Per the germline V gene, CDR1 is PRHDT and CDR2 is FYEKMQ (reference sequence). CDR3 sequence reads: CASSFWTGSGNTIYF. In DNA form, the CDR3 reads TGTGCCAGCAGTTTTTGGACAGGCTCTGGAAACACCATATATTTT. Combining the CDR3 with reference TRBV13 and TRBJ1-3 gives the whole variable domain AAGVIQSPRHLIKEKRETATLKCYPIPRHDTVYWYQQGPGQDPQFLISFYEKMQSDKGSIPDRFSAQQFSDYHSELNMSSLELGDSALYFCASSFWTGSGNTIYFGEGSWLTVV.

The chain carries TRBV6-4 and TRBJ2-5; 10 positions match TRBD2. Germline-derived CDR1 and CDR2 are MRHNA and SNTAGT. V dropped 3 bases and J dropped 2; count of bases not matched to a gene: 3. This CDR3 contains 15 residues. The CDR3 sequence: CASSESGGAQETQYF. The CDR3 coding sequence is TGTGCCAGCAGTGAAAGCGGGGGGGCACAAGAGACCCAGTACTTC.

This clone was detected a few times. In nucleotides, the CDR3 is TGTGCCAGCACAAGGGACAGGGTGTATGATGGCTACACCTTC. Encoded protein: CASTRDRVYDGYTF. The gene calls are TRBV28 and TRBJ1-2; 9 bases match TRBD1. After removal of 7 bases from V and 6 bases from J, the junction contained 9 bases not matched to a gene. Germline values: CDR1 MDHEN, CDR2 SYDVKM. The CDR3 totals 14 residues.